These 15 T cell receptor beta chains were sequenced from one sample in a study of beta chain features in type 1 diabetes. The whole isolated RNA underwent reverse transcription, so sequencing captured expressed TCRB transcripts. Clones were sequenced by immunoSEQ multiplex PCR, and TCRdb holds only the in-frame ones, with some missing. There are a few hundred thousand clones in the sample; approximately 15% occur only once, and roughly 0.04% lies in the top ten. Sequenced input: naive CD4+ T cells from blood. Receptors were obtained from a young man in good health.

The genes are TRBV7-2 and TRBJ2-3; a weak D match, TRBD1 (5 bases). The CDR3 is 15 residues long. V dropped 1 base and J dropped 0 bases, with 8 bases sitting between them. The germline V gene encodes CDR1 SGHTA and CDR2 FQGNSA. The CDR3 region has the DNA TGTGCCAGCAGCTTAGAAGGGGTGAGCACAGATACGCAGTATTTT. Protein: CASSLEGVSTDTQYF.

On this clone: This sample also contains other DNA sequences that code for the same CDR3. This chain joins TRBV30 and TRBJ1-3; D uncertain. Looked up from germline, CDR1 is GTSNPN and CDR2 is SVGIG (reference sequence). The CDR3 has 15 residues. Between the trimmed V and J ends, which lost 0 bases and 0 bases, there was a span of 9 bases. CDR3 sequence reads: CAWSVRLHSGNTIYF. The CDR3 coding sequence is TGTGCCTGGAGTGTTCGGCTGCACTCTGGAAACACCATATATTTT.

In its sample, this clone was seen a few times. This chain links TRBV9 with TRBJ2-7; a possible D gene is TRBD1 (6 bases). Germline CDR1 reads SGDLS; CDR2 reads YYNGEE. The ends were cut back, 0 bases at V and 5 bases at J, with 9 bases in the middle. The CDR3 has 13 amino acids. The CDR3 DNA follows: TGTGCCAGCAGCGTAGGACAGGAGAACGAGCAGTACGTC. Encoded protein: CASSVGQENEQYV.

The V call is TRBV28, the J call TRBJ2-3; 7 bases map to TRBD1. The CDR3 covers 14 residues. J lost 2 bases, V lost 7 bases, and 6 bases had no gene match. Germline loops: CDR1 MDHEN, CDR2 SYDVKM. The DNA for the CDR3 is TGTGCCAGCACCTCGGGACAGTTCACAGATACGCAGTATTTT. Its protein is CASTSGQFTDTQYF.

This clone was observed a handful of times. This chain joins TRBV7-8 and TRBJ1-2; 8 nucleotides align to TRBD1. The V segment lost 5 bases and the J segment 6 bases; nucleotides outside the gene matches: 8. This CDR3 region has 14 residues. The germline V gene encodes CDR1 SGHVS and CDR2 FQNEAQ. The CDR3 nucleotides are TGTGCCAGCAGCGTGAGGACAGGGAGAGATGGCTACACCTTC. This sequence encodes CASSVRTGRDGYTF.

This chain links TRBV5-4 with TRBJ2-5; TRBD2 agrees at 8 bases. J was trimmed by 2 bases and V by 3 bases; bases with no gene match: 12. Germline CDR1 reads SGHNT; CDR2 reads YYREEE (reference sequence). The length of the CDR3 is 17 residues. In DNA, the CDR3 is TGTGCCAGCAGCTCGATTTACGGGACTAGTCAACAAGAGACCCAGTACTTC. It is translated as CASSSIYGTSQQETQYF.

Concerning this clone itself: The sample has other DNA sequences that encode this CDR3 too. J is TRBJ2-1 and V is TRBV9; D gene ambiguous. V dropped 2 bases and J dropped 7 bases, with 10 bases sitting between them. The CDR3 has 13 amino acids. Germline V gene sequence: CDR1 SGDLS, CDR2 YYNGEE. For the CDR3, the DNA is TGTGCCAGCAGCGTCCCCTCCGGGAATGAGCAGTTCTTC. Amino acid sequence: CASSVPSGNEQFF.

J is TRBJ1-2 and V is TRBV14, with D maybe TRBD1 (6 bases). CDR3 size: 14 residues. Germline V CDR1 and CDR2: SGHDN, FVKESK. With 5 bases removed from V and 5 bases from J, the gap between germline ends came to 15 bases. CDR3 in amino acids: CASSETGESYGYTF. The CDR3 DNA sequence: TGTGCCAGCAGCGAGACAGGAGAAAGTTATGGCTACACCTTC.

This chain uses TRBV7-2 with TRBJ2-4; TRBD2 agrees at 11 bases. Germline V lookup: CDR1 SGHTA, CDR2 FQGNSA. With V trimmed by 1 base and J by 13 bases, 9 bases remained unmatched. This CDR3 region has 15 residues. This CDR3 is CASSLVPILAGAQYF. The CDR3 nucleotides read TGTGCCAGCAGCTTAGTCCCAATACTAGCGGGGGCCCAGTACTTC.

This clone was observed a few times. The chain carries TRBV19 and TRBJ1-1; 7 bases align to TRBD1. The CDR3 has 13 residues. Trimming removed 5 bases from V and 7 bases from J; junction bases left unmatched: 7. Germline V gene lookup returns CDR1 LNHDA and CDR2 SQIVND (reference sequence). The CDR3, as DNA: TGTGCCAGTAGTTCAAACCGACAGGGTGAAGCTTTCTTT. Translated: CASSSNRQGEAFF.

This clone was seen more than once but under ten times. The chain combines TRBV7-2 with TRBJ2-1; D is possibly TRBD1 or TRBD2 (7 bases each). Germline V gives CDR1 SGHTA, CDR2 FQGNSA. The CDR3 has 17 amino acids. Trimming left V 5 bases short and J 7 bases short, with 24 bases between. CDR3 sequence reads: CASSPSGTGVLGNEQFF. In DNA, the CDR3 is TGTGCCAGCAGCCCTAGCGGTACAGGGGTTCTTGGGAATGAGCAGTTCTTC.

V usage is TRBV15 and J usage is TRBJ1-1; D uncertain. From germline, CDR1 is LNHNV and CDR2 YYDKDF (reference sequence). The CDR3 is 15 amino acids. With 1 base removed from V and 5 bases from J, the gap between germline ends came to 14 bases. CDR3 DNA sequence: TGTGCCACCAGCAGAGCCCCTAGGGAGGCAACTGAAGCTTTCTTT. It codes for CATSRAPREATEAFF.

The chain uses TRBV20-1 and TRBJ1-2; no clear D. There are 10 residues in the CDR3. The V and J ends lost 4 bases and 7 bases respectively, with 7 bases between them. Germline CDR1 and CDR2: DFQATT and SNEGSKA (reference sequence). The CDR3 DNA reads as TGCAGTGCTAAATTGATTGGCTACACCTTC. Its translation: CSAKLIGYTF.

This clone was detected only a few times. Different DNA sequences within this sample yield the same CDR3. The chain combines TRBV5-6 with TRBJ2-5; the D is unclear. Germline values: CDR1 SGHDT, CDR2 YYEEEE. The CDR3 has 12 amino acids. V shed 0 bases and J shed 5 bases, with 5 bases lying between them. CDR3 protein: CASSLGRETQYF. The DNA of the CDR3 is TGTGCCAGCAGCTTGGGGCGGGAGACCCAGTACTTC.

This clone was seen a few times. V gene TRBV12-5 combines with J gene TRBJ2-5, with no clear D. Trimming stripped 0 bases from V and 5 bases from J, with 4 bases between. This CDR3 comprises 12 residues. Germline assignment: CDR1 LGHNT and CDR2 FRNRAP. In DNA, the CDR3 is TGTGCTAGTGGTTTGGTGGAGGAGACCCAGTACTTC. Its translation is CASGLVEETQYF.